A selection of T cell receptor beta chains follows, all from one sample in a study of PD-L1 blockade in urothelial cancer. Data came from immunoSEQ multiplex PCR; TCRdb stores just in-frame clones and leaves some out. Of just under 45,000 clones in the sample, 83% were seen once. This specimen was PBMCs, taken around atezolizumab (anti-PD-L1) treatment. The source is a man aged 55-75 years with urothelial cancer. Each CDR3 is given with its conserved first and last residue. D genes are given only for firm matches. Clone size, where shown, is once, few, many, or a class for clones that have expanded.

j_call d_call clone_size v_call cdr3_aa cdr3_nt
TRBJ1-1 TRBD1 - TRBV28 CASSLVLHRRDRSDTEAFF TGTGCCAGCAGTTTAGTTCTTCATCGTCGGGACAGATCTGACACTGAAGCTTTCTTT
TRBJ2-6 - - TRBV5-1 CASSLAPSGANVLTF TGCGCCAGCAGCTTGGCCCCTTCTGGGGCCAACGTCCTGACTTTC
TRBJ2-2 TRBD2 once TRBV19 CASSKGLAGGINAGELFF TGTGCCAGTAGTAAAGGACTAGCGGGGGGGATAAACGCCGGGGAGCTGTTTTTT
TRBJ2-1 TRBD2 - TRBV7-2 CASSFSSGGARNEQFF TGTGCCAGCAGCTTTTCTAGCGGGGGGGCCCGCAATGAGCAGTTCTTC
TRBJ2-7 - - TRBV5-1 CASRPLRNLRGTSYEQYF TGCGCCAGCAGGCCGCTCAGGAATCTCAGGGGTACCTCCTACGAGCAGTACTTC
TRBJ1-2 TRBD1 - TRBV2 CASRDNRGGYGYTF TGTGCCAGCAGGGACAACAGGGGCGGCTATGGCTACACCTTC
TRBJ1-1 TRBD1 - TRBV28 CASSTALKGAVDTEAFF TGTGCCAGCAGCACGGCATTGAAGGGGGCAGTTGACACTGAAGCTTTCTTT
TRBJ2-5 TRBD1 - TRBV2 CASSVGLPGQIQETQYF TGTGCCAGCAGTGTTGGCCTACCGGGACAGATCCAAGAGACCCAGTACTTC
TRBJ1-5 - - TRBV7-8 CASSLVGQISNQPQHF TGTGCCAGCAGCTTAGTCGGACAGATTAGCAATCAGCCCCAGCATTTT
TRBJ2-1 - - TRBV2 CASSVIASDNEQFF TGTGCCAGCAGTGTGATAGCGTCGGACAATGAGCAGTTCTTC
TRBJ1-1 TRBD1 - TRBV5-6 CASSLGQGVNTEAFF TGTGCCAGCAGCTTGGGACAGGGCGTGAACACTGAAGCTTTCTTT
TRBJ2-4 TRBD1 once TRBV5-8 CASSLRTGQPPYF TGTGCCAGCAGCCTCCGGACAGGCCAACCTCCGTACTTC
TRBJ2-2 - - TRBV7-9 CASSRGTGLSDGELFF TGTGCCAGCAGCCGCGGCACAGGGCTATCTGACGGGGAGCTGTTTTTT
TRBJ1-2 - - TRBV5-1 CASSLSGAGDGYTF TGCGCCAGCAGCTTGTCTGGGGCAGGGGATGGCTACACCTTC
TRBJ1-2 - - TRBV28 CASSLIRQHFYGYTF TGTGCCAGCAGTTTAATCAGGCAGCATTTCTATGGCTACACCTTC